One T cell receptor (beta chain) is described in this entry. Its antigen is currently unknown. Trimming removed 0 bases from V and 4 bases from J, with 13 bases in between. Germline CDR1 reads SGDLS; CDR2 reads YYNGEE. The CDR3 covers 15 residues. This sample is drawn from a study of cytomegalovirus exposure and HLA in healthy donors. Study-level results: The tendency of first-cohort TCR clusters to co-occur in the 90 to 150 validation repertoires was the finding of a later analysis. Cytomegalovirus association was listed for 164 TCR beta chains. High specificity and sensitivity for cytomegalovirus status were reported for the classifier.

The donors formed part of the approximately 120-subject validation cohort, distinct from the roughly 700-subject first cohort. Sequencing used immunoSEQ multiplex PCR; TCRdb keeps in-frame clones, though not all of them. The sample has some 200,000 clones; about 79% are singletons. The sequenced sample was PBMCs. The sequence came from a woman under 40 in good health and CMV-seropositive. The gene calls are TRBV9 and TRBJ1-2, with D perhaps matching TRBD1 (5 bases). The CDR3 region is CASSVDGGRSYGYTF. The CDR3 DNA reads as TGTGCCAGCAGCGTAGATGGGGGGAGAAGCTATGGCTACACCTTC.